The rows below give T cell receptor beta chains drawn from one sample of a study of blood T cell repertoires in COVID-19. Only in-frame clones appear in the TCRdb table, and some are missing; sequencing was by immunoSEQ multiplex PCR. This sample has around 68,000 clones, with approximately 86% found just once. Sample: peripheral blood. These TCRs come from a man in his forties or fifties with COVID-19, enrolled during active disease. Both conserved end residues are trimmed from each CDR3.

V gene: TRBV28
CDR3 protein: ASCWIGAGGSNQPQH

V gene: TRBV5-6
CDR3 protein: ASSGGGQGTRYGYT

V gene: TRBV9
CDR3 protein: ASSPGTTETQY

V gene: TRBV6-5
CDR3 protein: ASSYSYRVTYEQY

V gene: TRBV15
CDR3 protein: AIGRGLQETQY

V gene: TRBV3-1/TRBV3-2
CDR3 protein: ASSQLAGGDEQF

V gene: TRBV7-7
CDR3 protein: ASSLGGSYNEQF

V gene: TRBV19
CDR3 protein: ASTLGAGTNTEAF

V gene: TRBV5-6
CDR3 protein: ASSGGQGRTEAF

V gene: TRBV5-1
CDR3 protein: ASSLVASGETDTQY

V gene: TRBV27
CDR3 protein: ASRPTVDTEAF

V gene: TRBV30
CDR3 protein: AYSGQGSGELF

V gene: TRBV9
CDR3 protein: ASARDRAEEQY

V gene: TRBV28
CDR3 protein: ASRGDRPPYEQY

V gene: TRBV7-9
CDR3 protein: ASSLSAGVNYGYT

V gene: TRBV27
CDR3 protein: ASKIRDRAYGYT

V gene: TRBV5-5
CDR3 protein: ASSFTGGANQPQH

V gene: TRBV7-9
CDR3 protein: ASSHSRDRLNEKLF

V gene: TRBV7-6
CDR3 protein: ASSPRQGMNTEAF

V gene: TRBV5-1
CDR3 protein: ASSFASTYNEQF

V gene: TRBV9
CDR3 protein: ASSVGSLAQETQY